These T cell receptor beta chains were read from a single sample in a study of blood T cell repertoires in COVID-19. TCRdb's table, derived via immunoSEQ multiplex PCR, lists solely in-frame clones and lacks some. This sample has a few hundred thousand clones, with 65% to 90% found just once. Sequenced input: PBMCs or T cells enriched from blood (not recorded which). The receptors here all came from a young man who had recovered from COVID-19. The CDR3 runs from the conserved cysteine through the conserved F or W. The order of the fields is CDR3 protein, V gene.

CASSEAEGRYYGYTF,TRBV2
CASSQAGRVYGYTF,TRBV6-1
CASSTGETNQPQHF,TRBV6-5
CASSPGGGEQFF,TRBV7-9
CASSYSTSVQETQYF,TRBV6-5
CATYSGQGRKNYGYTF,TRBV19
CASSQESRLNTGELFF,TRBV4-1
CASSQGQAQPQHF,TRBV14
CASSLEGQGYEQYF,TRBV13
CASNEQGPDTQYF,TRBV2
CASSLQAEAFF,TRBV13
CASLRYTTGLTNEQFF,TRBV2
CASSTSGPFPPLHF,TRBV19
CASSSSGRQGEQYF,TRBV5-4
CASSPMSQSPLHF,TRBV27
CASSQVRGSGYGYTF,TRBV4-1
CASRHGGGRYEQYF,TRBV6-5
CASSFGGEGQPQHF,TRBV27
CASSQTTGATEAFF,TRBV14
CASTSRGGDTEAFF,TRBV6-5
CASSIKGTDNTEAFF,TRBV19
CASRPGRGSYEQYF,TRBV6-5
CASSSSGPQETQYF,TRBV5-4